Presented here are 26 T cell receptor beta chains from one specimen sequenced in a study of cytomegalovirus exposure and HLA in healthy donors. The table came from immunoSEQ multiplex PCR; TCRdb's copy has only in-frame clones and leaves some out. The profile shows 120,000 or so clones, around 90% of them singletons. Sequenced sample: PBMCs. The receptor set was obtained from a woman between 18 and 29 years old in good health and CMV-seronegative.

The chain couples TRBV23-1 to TRBJ2-5; D is ambiguous. TRBV23-1 is labeled an ORF, and its function is uncertain. The V end was cut by 6 bases, the J end by 5 bases, with 19 bases between. The CDR3 consists of 15 residues. In nucleotides, the CDR3 is TGCGCCAGCAGGCGCGAGCTCATGGGCGTGGAGACCCAGTACTTC. This codes for CASRRELMGVETQYF.

This clone showed up just once. The chain is built from TRBV7-9 and TRBJ1-4, with 10 bases aligning to TRBD1. This CDR3 region has 15 residues. The V gene end was trimmed by 2 bases and the J gene end by 4 bases; junction bases not matched to a gene: 1. Germline-derived CDR1 and CDR2 are SEHNR and FQNEAQ (reference sequence). CDR3 bases: TGTGCCAGCAGCTTACGGACAGGGGGTAATGAAAAACTGTTTTTT. Protein sequence: CASSLRTGGNEKLFF. The whole variable domain, remainder taken from reference TRBV7-9 and TRBJ1-4, is DTGVSQNPRHKITKRGQNVTFRCDPISEHNRLYWYRQTLGQGPEFLTYFQNEAQLEKSRLLSDRFSAERPKGSFSTLEIQRTEQGDSAMYLCASSLRTGGNEKLFFGSGTQLSVL.

The chain joins TRBV6-5 to TRBJ2-5; D perhaps matches TRBD1 (6 bases). This CDR3 region has 13 residues. Germline loops: CDR1 MNHEY, CDR2 SVGAGI. V was clipped by 6 bases and J by 3 bases, with 11 bases between them. The CDR3 DNA reads as TGTGCCAGCAGGATACAGGGTGAAGAGACCCAGTACTTC. Translating gives CASRIQGEETQYF.

The CDR3 protein is CASSKGLYRGNNQPQHF. The CDR3, as DNA: TGTGCCAGCAGCAAAGGGCTTTATAGGGGCAACAATCAGCCCCAGCATTTT. The V gene is TRBV21-1, the J gene TRBJ1-5; the table gives TRBD1 as D, unverified against the DNA. TRBV21-1 is annotated as a pseudogene. The CDR3 spans 17 residues.

With regard to this clone: One end of the junction varies from germline; a read error may be responsible. Other DNA sequences within the sample encode an identical CDR3. The CDR3 nucleotides read TGCAGTGCCAGAGACAGTTACGAGCAGTACTTC. It yields the protein CSARDSYEQYF. The V gene is TRBV20-1, the J gene TRBJ2-7, with D tentatively TRBD1 (5 bases). CDR1 DFQATT and CDR2 SNEGSKA come from the germline V gene (reference sequence). This CDR3 is 11 amino acids long.

This chain joins TRBV10-3 and TRBJ2-7; D possibly corresponds to TRBD1 (6 bases). V shed 11 bases and J shed 0 bases, with 17 bases lying between them. The V gene's germline CDR1 is ENHRY and CDR2 SYGVKD. The CDR3 is made up of 14 amino acids. For the CDR3, the DNA is TGTGCCGCCGCCGGCGACAGGAGCTCCTACGAGCAGTACTTC. It codes for CAAAGDRSSYEQYF.

This chain links TRBV30 with TRBJ2-3; no clear D. The V end was cut by 0 bases, the J end by 5 bases, with 12 bases between. The CDR3 has 14 amino acids. CDR1 is GTSNPN and CDR2 is SVGIG in the germline V gene (reference sequence). CDR3: CAWSVIPTVDTQYF. As DNA, the CDR3 is TGTGCCTGGAGTGTAATCCCCACGGTAGATACGCAGTATTTT.

The rearrangement joins TRBV7-2 to TRBJ2-2; D remains ambiguous. The CDR3 consists of 13 residues. Germline V CDR1 and CDR2: SGHTA, FQGNSA. With 4 bases removed from V and 9 bases from J, the gap between germline ends came to 12 bases. This CDR3 reads CASSSNANRELFF. In DNA form, the CDR3 reads TGTGCCAGCAGCTCCAACGCGAATAGGGAGCTGTTTTTT.

CDR3 sequence (DNA): TGTGCCAGCACTAGCGGGAGGGCCGCCTACACCTTC. This sequence encodes CASTSGRAAYTF. This chain joins TRBV28 and TRBJ1-2; no reliable D call. V was clipped by 7 bases and J by 10 bases, with 16 bases between them. Germline V CDR1 and CDR2: MDHEN, SYDVKM. This CDR3 has 12 residues.

CDR3 loop: CASSPRYMDTEAFF. CDR3 nucleotide sequence: TGTGCCAGCTCACCAAGATACATGGACACTGAAGCTTTCTTT. The chain recombines TRBV18 with TRBJ1-1; D is undetermined. The CDR3 extends over 14 amino acids. The ends were cut back, 2 bases at V and 3 bases at J, with 10 bases in the middle. In germline, CDR1 is KGHSH, CDR2 LQKENI.

CDR3 coding DNA: TGTGCCAGCTCAGGAAGGGGAGGATTGGCAACTAATGAAAAACTGTTTTTT. Encoded protein: CASSGRGGLATNEKLFF. The rearrangement uses TRBV18 and TRBJ1-4, with D possibly being TRBD1 (5 bases). Trimming took 5 bases from V and 0 from J, leaving 16 bases between them. CDR1 is KGHSH and CDR2 is LQKENI in the germline V gene. This CDR3 has 17 residues.

This sequence joins TRBV6-5 and TRBJ2-7, with a tentative D call TRBD1 (6 bases). V lost 2 bases and J lost 4, with 12 bases in between. The CDR3 spans 14 residues. The germline V gene has CDR1 MNHEY and CDR2 SVGAGI. CDR3 bases: TGTGCCAGCAGTTACGAGGGGGTTGGATACGAGCAGTACTTC. Its protein is CASSYEGVGYEQYF.

In its sample, this clone was seen once. The chain joins TRBV7-8 to TRBJ2-1; D is perhaps TRBD2 (6 bases). Germline CDR1 reads SGHVS; CDR2 reads FQNEAQ. Trimming shortened V by 5 bases and J by 1 base, and 24 bases separated the two germline ends. The CDR3 length is 19 residues. CDR3 in amino acids: CASSPRSFIAAMSYNEQFF. The CDR3 region has the DNA TGTGCCAGCAGCCCCCGATCCTTTATAGCGGCGATGTCCTACAATGAGCAGTTCTTC.

The chain links TRBV6-5 to TRBJ2-1; TRBD2 aligns across 11 bases. Trimming cost V 6 bases and J 15 bases; bases outside gene matches: 10. Germline V gene lookup returns CDR1 MNHEY and CDR2 SVGAGI. The CDR3 runs to 13 residues. The CDR3 region has the DNA TGTGCCAGCAGCCACAAACTAGCGGGAGTTACGTTCTTC. The encoded protein is CASSHKLAGVTFF.

V is TRBV7-2 and J is TRBJ2-4; weak D call: TRBD1 (6 bases). There are 14 residues in the CDR3. The germline gives CDR1 SGHTA, CDR2 FQGNSA. Trimming took off 5 bases at V and 3 bases at J, with 11 bases between the two ends. CDR3 sequence (DNA): TGTGCCAGCAGCCCCGGGACACACAAAAACATTCAGTACTTC. Translated, it gives CASSPGTHKNIQYF.

V is TRBV30 and J is TRBJ2-1; D is ambiguous. Germline CDR1 reads GTSNPN; CDR2 reads SVGIG (reference sequence). V lost 0 bases to trimming and J lost 7 bases, with 7 bases between them. The CDR3 is made up of 12 amino acids. Here the CDR3 reads CAWSVMRNEQFF. The CDR3 DNA is TGTGCCTGGAGTGTAATGAGGAATGAGCAGTTCTTC.

The chain carries TRBV30 and TRBJ2-1; D is perhaps TRBD2 (6 bases). The CDR3 is made up of 14 amino acids. Germline V gene sequence: CDR1 GTSNPN, CDR2 SVGIG (reference sequence). V was pared by 5 bases and J by 3 bases, with 14 bases between. CDR3 coding DNA: TGTGCCTGGCTTAGCGGACAAAACTACAATGAGCAGTTCTTC. Protein: CAWLSGQNYNEQFF.

This clone was detected once. The chain links TRBV13 to TRBJ2-7; 7 positions match TRBD2. With 5 bases clipped from V and 6 bases from J, the junction kept 7 bases outside the gene matches. The CDR3 is 13 residues long. Germline lookup yields CDR1 PRHDT and CDR2 FYEKMQ (reference sequence). In nucleotides, the CDR3 is TGTGCCAGCAGCCTACATACTAGCGTCGAGCAGTACTTC. The encoded protein is CASSLHTSVEQYF.

This sequence joins TRBV29-1 and TRBJ2-2; D unclear. V was shortened by 3 bases and J by 6 bases, with 5 bases between the two germline ends. Per germline, CDR1 SQVTM and CDR2 ANQGSEA. This CDR3 has 11 amino acids. CDR3 coding DNA: TGCAGCGTTGATCAGGCCGGGGAGCTGTTTTTT. As protein: CSVDQAGELFF.

The CDR3 DNA reads as TGTGCCAGCTCTCCCGGGTGGGGACACTCCTACGAGCAGTACTTC. Encoded protein: CASSPGWGHSYEQYF. The chain joins TRBV9 to TRBJ2-7, with D possibly matching TRBD1 (6 bases). This CDR3 comprises 15 residues. CDR1 SGDLS and CDR2 YYNGEE come from the germline V gene. V dropped 7 bases and J dropped 0 bases, with 17 bases sitting between them.

This chain links TRBV4-2 with TRBJ2-3, with 9 bases matching TRBD2. This CDR3 spans 18 amino acids. The ends lost 1 base at V and 3 bases at J; junction bases unmatched: 11. Germline-derived CDR1 and CDR2 are LGHNA and YNFKEQ. The CDR3 DNA reads as TGTGCCAGCAGCCAAGGCCCCTCTAGCGGACTAGCGACAGATACGCAGTATTTT. Encoded protein: CASSQGPSSGLATDTQYF.

This rearrangement joins TRBV6-1 to TRBJ1-4; D remains unclear. This CDR3 has 14 residues. Trimming took off 4 bases at V and 7 bases at J, with 13 bases between the two ends. CDR1 MNHNS and CDR2 SASEGT come from the germline V gene. In DNA, the CDR3 is TGTGCCAGCAGTGGAGACACCGTGGGTGAAAAACTGTTTTTT. This encodes CASSGDTVGEKLFF.

The table lists this clone with a count of one. The CDR3 is CASRLIGTGEGYTF. As DNA, the CDR3 is TGTGCCAGCAGGCTAATCGGGACAGGGGAAGGCTACACCTTC. The chain combines TRBV28 with TRBJ1-2; 10 bases are shared with TRBD1. Germline loops: CDR1 MDHEN, CDR2 SYDVKM. This CDR3 contains 14 residues. J lost 8 bases, V lost 6 bases, and 9 bases had no gene match.

V usage is TRBV5-6 and J usage is TRBJ2-4; perhaps TRBD2 as D (6 bases). The CDR3 sequence is 14 residues long. The V and J ends lost 6 bases and 3 bases respectively, with 13 bases between them. Germline loops: CDR1 SGHDT, CDR2 YYEEEE. CDR3 coding DNA: TGTGCCAGCACCATCCAGGGACTCAAAAACATTCAGTACTTC. It yields the protein CASTIQGLKNIQYF.

The chain has TRBV11-1 and TRBJ2-2, with 8 bases identical to TRBD1. The CDR3 contains 17 residues. The junction had 9 bases not matched to a gene; V was cut back by 3 bases and J by 3 bases. From germline, CDR1 is SGHAT and CDR2 FQDESV (reference sequence). CDR3: CASSFSFQDRDTGELFF. In nucleotides, the CDR3 is TGTGCCAGCAGCTTTTCCTTCCAGGACAGGGACACCGGGGAGCTGTTTTTT.

The chain uses TRBV27 and TRBJ2-1; 8 nucleotides match TRBD2. Per germline, CDR1 MNHEY and CDR2 SMNVEV (reference sequence). This CDR3 region has 17 residues. V dropped 4 bases and J dropped 6; count of bases not matched to a gene: 14. CDR3 region: CASSWVPVGRGGNEQFF. CDR3 in DNA: TGTGCCAGCAGTTGGGTCCCTGTCGGGAGGGGTGGCAATGAGCAGTTCTTC.